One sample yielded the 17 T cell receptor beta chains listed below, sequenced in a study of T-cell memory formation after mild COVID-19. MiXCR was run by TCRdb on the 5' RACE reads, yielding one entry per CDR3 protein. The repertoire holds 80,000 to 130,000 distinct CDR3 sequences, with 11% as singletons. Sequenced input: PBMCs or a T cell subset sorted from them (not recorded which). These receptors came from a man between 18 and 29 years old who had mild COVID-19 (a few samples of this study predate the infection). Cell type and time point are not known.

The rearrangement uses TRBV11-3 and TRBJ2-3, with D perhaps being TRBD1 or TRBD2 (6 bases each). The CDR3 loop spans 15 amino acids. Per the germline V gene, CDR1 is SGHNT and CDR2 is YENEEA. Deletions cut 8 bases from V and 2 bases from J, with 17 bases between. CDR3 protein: CASSTEGGATDTQYF. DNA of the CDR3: TGTGCCAGCTCCACCGAGGGGGGCGCCACAGATACGCAGTATTTT. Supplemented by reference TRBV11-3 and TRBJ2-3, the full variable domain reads EAGVVQSPRYKIIEKKQPVAFWCNPISGHNTLYWYLQNLGQGPELLIRYENEEAVDDSQLPKDRFSAERLKGVDSTLKIQPAELGDSAVYLCASSTEGGATDTQYFGPGTRLTVL.

In DNA form, the CDR3 reads TGTGCCAGCAGCGTAGTATCGAGGGGGAGCTCCTACAATGAGCAGTTCTTC. Protein: CASSVVSRGSSYNEQFF. V is TRBV9 and J is TRBJ2-1; perhaps TRBD1 as D (6 bases). Between the trimmed V and J ends, which lost 0 bases and 0 bases, there was a span of 13 bases. The CDR3 extends over 17 amino acids. Germline lookup yields CDR1 SGDLS and CDR2 YYNGEE.

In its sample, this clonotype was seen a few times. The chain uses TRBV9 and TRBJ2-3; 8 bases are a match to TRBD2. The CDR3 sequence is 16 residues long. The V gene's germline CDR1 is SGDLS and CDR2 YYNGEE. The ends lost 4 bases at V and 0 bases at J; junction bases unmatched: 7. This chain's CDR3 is CASSLFSGESTDTQYF. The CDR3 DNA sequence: TGTGCCAGCAGCCTATTTAGCGGGGAAAGCACAGATACGCAGTATTTT.

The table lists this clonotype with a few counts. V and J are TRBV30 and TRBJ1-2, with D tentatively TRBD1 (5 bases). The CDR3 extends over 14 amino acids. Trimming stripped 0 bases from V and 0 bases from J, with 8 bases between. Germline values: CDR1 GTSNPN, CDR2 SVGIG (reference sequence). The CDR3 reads CAWSVTGTNYGYTF. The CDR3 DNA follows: TGTGCCTGGAGTGTCACAGGAACTAACTATGGCTACACCTTC.

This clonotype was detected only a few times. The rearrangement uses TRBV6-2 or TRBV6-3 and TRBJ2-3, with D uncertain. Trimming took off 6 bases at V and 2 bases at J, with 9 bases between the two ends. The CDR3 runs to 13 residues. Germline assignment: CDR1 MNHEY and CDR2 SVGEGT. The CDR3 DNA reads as TGTGCCAGCAGAAAGGAAAACACAGATACGCAGTATTTT. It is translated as CASRKENTDTQYF.

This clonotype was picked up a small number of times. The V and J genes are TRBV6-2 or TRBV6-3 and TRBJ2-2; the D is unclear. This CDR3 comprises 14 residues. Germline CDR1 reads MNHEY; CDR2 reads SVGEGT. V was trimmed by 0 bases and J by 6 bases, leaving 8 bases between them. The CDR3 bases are TGTGCCAGCAGTTACTCGACGGACGCCGGGGAGCTGTTTTTT. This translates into CASSYSTDAGELFF.

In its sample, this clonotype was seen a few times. As DNA, the CDR3 is TGTGCCCGGGGACATGGGATATCTGAAGCTTTCTTT. Translated, it gives CARGHGISEAFF. The genes are TRBV30 and TRBJ1-1, with D possibly TRBD1 on 6 matching bases. The V end was cut by 8 bases, the J end by 6 bases, with 16 bases between. From germline, CDR1 is GTSNPN and CDR2 SVGIG (reference sequence). The CDR3 has 12 residues.

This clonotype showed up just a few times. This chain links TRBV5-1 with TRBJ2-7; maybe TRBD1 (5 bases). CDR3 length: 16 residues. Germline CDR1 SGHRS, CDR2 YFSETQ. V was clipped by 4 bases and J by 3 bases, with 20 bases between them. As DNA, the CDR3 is TGCGCCAGCAGCCCAGAGGACACCACCACGTTCTACGAGCAGTACGTC. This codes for CASSPEDTTTFYEQYV.

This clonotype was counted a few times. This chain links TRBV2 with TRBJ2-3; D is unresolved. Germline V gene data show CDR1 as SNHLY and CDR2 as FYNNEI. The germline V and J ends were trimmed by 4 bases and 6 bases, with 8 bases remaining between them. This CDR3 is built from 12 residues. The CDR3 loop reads CASSVRADTQYF. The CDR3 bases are TGTGCCAGCAGTGTAAGGGCCGATACGCAGTATTTT.

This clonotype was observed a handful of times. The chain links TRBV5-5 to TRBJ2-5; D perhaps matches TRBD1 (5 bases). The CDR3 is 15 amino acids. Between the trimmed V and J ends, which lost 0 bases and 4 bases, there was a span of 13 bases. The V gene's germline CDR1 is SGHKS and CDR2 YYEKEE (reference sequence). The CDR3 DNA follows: TGTGCCAGCAGCTTGGGTACAGGATTCGGAGAGACCCAGTACTTC. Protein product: CASSLGTGFGETQYF.

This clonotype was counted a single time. The CDR3 reads CASSWGTGGETQYF. Here the CDR3 DNA reads TGTGCCAGCAGTTGGGGGACAGGGGGAGAGACCCAGTACTTC. This sequence joins TRBV12-3 or TRBV12-4 and TRBJ2-5, with TRBD1 matching 11 bases. The CDR3 contains 14 residues. After removal of 4 bases from V and 4 bases from J, the junction contained 2 bases not matched to a gene.

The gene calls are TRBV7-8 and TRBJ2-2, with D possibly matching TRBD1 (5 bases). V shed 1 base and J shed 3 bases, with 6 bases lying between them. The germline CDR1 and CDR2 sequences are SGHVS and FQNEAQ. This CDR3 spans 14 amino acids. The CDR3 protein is CASSLVRDTGELFF. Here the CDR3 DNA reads TGTGCCAGCAGCTTAGTCAGGGACACCGGGGAGCTGTTTTTT.

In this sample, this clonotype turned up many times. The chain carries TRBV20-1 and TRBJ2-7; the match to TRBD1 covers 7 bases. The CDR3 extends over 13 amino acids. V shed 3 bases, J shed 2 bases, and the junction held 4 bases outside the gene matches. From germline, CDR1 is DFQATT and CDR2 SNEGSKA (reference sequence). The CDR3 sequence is CSARDRFTYEQYF. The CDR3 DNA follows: TGCAGTGCTAGGGACAGGTTTACCTACGAGCAGTACTTC.

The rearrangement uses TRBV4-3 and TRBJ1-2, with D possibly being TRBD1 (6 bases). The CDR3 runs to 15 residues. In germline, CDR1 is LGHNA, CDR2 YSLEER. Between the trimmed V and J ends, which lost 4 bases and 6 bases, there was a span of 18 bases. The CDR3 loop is CASSRSFYGTNGYTF. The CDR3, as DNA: TGCGCCAGCAGCCGAAGCTTTTACGGGACAAATGGCTACACCTTC.

The CDR3 here is CASSRGAGFYEQFF. As DNA, the CDR3 is TGTGCCAGCAGCAGAGGGGCCGGGTTCTATGAGCAGTTCTTC. This chain uses TRBV7-6 with TRBJ2-1; D tentatively reads TRBD1 or TRBD2 (5 bases each). CDR1 SGHVS and CDR2 FNYEAQ come from the germline V gene. This CDR3 region has 14 residues. Between the trimmed V and J ends, which lost 5 bases and 8 bases, there was a span of 16 bases.

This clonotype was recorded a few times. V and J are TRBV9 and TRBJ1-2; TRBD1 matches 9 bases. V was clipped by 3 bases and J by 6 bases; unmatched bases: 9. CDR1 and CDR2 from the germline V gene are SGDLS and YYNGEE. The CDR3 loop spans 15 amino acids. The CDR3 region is CASSAGTGLKDGYTF. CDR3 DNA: TGTGCCAGCAGCGCCGGGACAGGGCTGAAAGATGGCTACACCTTC.

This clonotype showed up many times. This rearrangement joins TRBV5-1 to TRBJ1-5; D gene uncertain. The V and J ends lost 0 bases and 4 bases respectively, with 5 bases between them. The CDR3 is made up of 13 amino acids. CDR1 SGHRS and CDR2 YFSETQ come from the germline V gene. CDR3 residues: CASSLVGNQPQHF. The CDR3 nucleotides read TGCGCCAGCAGCTTGGTCGGGAATCAGCCCCAGCATTTT.